Following are 20 T cell receptor beta chains from one sample sequenced in a study of T cell repertoires in cytomegalovirus infection. MiXCR, run by TCRdb on the reads, gives a single entry per CDR3 protein. The data contain around 450,000 distinct CDR3 sequences, over 9% of them singletons. Sequences were obtained from PBMCs. The receptors stem from a human donor in good health (CMV status not recorded). Some clones in this sample may be carry-over from other donors' samples.

This clonotype was detected ten times or more. V usage is TRBV6-6 and J usage is TRBJ1-1, with unresolved D. V was trimmed by 5 bases and J by 1 base, leaving 11 bases between them. This CDR3 comprises 14 residues. Germline V gives CDR1 MNHNY, CDR2 SVGAGI (reference sequence). The CDR3 coding sequence is TGTGCCAGCAGTAGAAAGACCGAGAACACTGAAGCTTTCTTT. This translates into CASSRKTENTEAFF.

This clonotype appeared many times. The rearrangement joins TRBV28 to TRBJ2-6; TRBD1 might be the D (5 bases). The V end lost 1 base, the J end lost 0 bases, and 16 bases lay between the germline ends. Germline-derived CDR1 and CDR2 are MDHEN and SYDVKM. The CDR3 contains 19 residues. DNA of the CDR3: TGTGCCAGCAGTTTATCTACAGGACCTACGTCCTCTGGGGCCAACGTCCTGACTTTC. Encoded protein: CASSLSTGPTSSGANVLTF.

The gene calls are TRBV29-1 and TRBJ1-1; D is uncertain. This CDR3 is 12 amino acids long. CDR1 is SQVTM, CDR2 ANQGSEA, per germline. The V end lost 4 bases, the J end lost 6 bases, and 12 bases lay between the germline ends. The CDR3 loop is CSVGRLIAEAFF. The CDR3 DNA is TGCAGCGTTGGAAGACTGATCGCTGAAGCTTTCTTT.

This clonotype was counted at least ten times. The V call is TRBV11-2, the J call TRBJ2-3, with a weak D call TRBD1 (6 bases). V was pared by 7 bases and J by 1 base, with 12 bases between. Germline values: CDR1 SGHAT, CDR2 FQNNGV. The CDR3 sequence is 14 residues long. The CDR3 here is CASTQGIGTDTQYF. For the CDR3, the DNA is TGTGCCAGCACCCAGGGGATAGGCACAGATACGCAGTATTTT.

This clonotype was detected ten times or more. J is TRBJ1-5 and V is TRBV19; 9 bases fit TRBD1. This CDR3 is 16 amino acids long. The V gene end was trimmed by 5 bases and the J gene end by 2 bases; junction bases not matched to a gene: 7. CDR1 and CDR2 from the germline V gene are LNHDA and SQIVND (reference sequence). The CDR3 protein is CASSLRTGVRNQPQHF. CDR3 DNA: TGTGCCAGTAGTTTACGGACAGGGGTGCGCAATCAGCCCCAGCATTTT.

The CDR3 DNA reads TGTGCCAGCAGGGAGGGGACTAACTATGGCTACACCTTC. Protein product: CASREGTNYGYTF. The chain links TRBV27 to TRBJ1-2; maybe TRBD1 (5 bases). Deletions cut 6 bases from V and 0 bases from J, with 8 bases between. The CDR3 has 13 residues. Germline V lookup: CDR1 MNHEY, CDR2 SMNVEV (reference sequence).

This clonotype was detected many times. The V gene is TRBV7-9, the J gene TRBJ1-2, with D tentatively TRBD1 (5 bases). The CDR3 extends over 16 amino acids. The germline gives CDR1 SEHNR, CDR2 FQNEAQ (reference sequence). V was clipped by 1 base and J by 4 bases, with 16 bases between them. CDR3 nucleotide sequence: TGTGCCAGCAGCTTAGGGGTGCAGGGATCCCTCTATGGCTACACCTTC. It is translated as CASSLGVQGSLYGYTF.

This clonotype was picked up many times. This chain joins TRBV7-3 and TRBJ1-1; 12 positions agree with TRBD1. Germline V lookup: CDR1 SGHTA, CDR2 FQGTGA. V gave up 4 bases and J gave up 5 bases; unmatched junction bases: 8. The CDR3 is 16 residues long. CDR3 sequence reads: CASSSMGQGAGTEAFF. In DNA, the CDR3 is TGTGCCAGCAGCTCCATGGGACAGGGGGCGGGAACTGAAGCTTTCTTT. Complete variable domain (other parts from reference TRBV7-3 and TRBJ1-1): GAGVSQTPSNKVTEKGKYVELRCDPISGHTALYWYRQSLGQGPEFLIYFQGTGAADDSGLPNDRFFAVRPEGSVSTLKIQRTERGDSAVYLCASSSMGQGAGTEAFFGQGTRLTVV.

Ten or more counts support this clonotype. The chain combines TRBV5-1 with TRBJ2-1; no clear D. V gave up 4 bases and J gave up 7 bases, with 18 bases separating them. There are 15 residues in the CDR3. The germline CDR1 and CDR2 sequences are SGHRS and YFSETQ. CDR3 sequence (DNA): TGCGCCAGCAGCACCGGCCTTGGGGATGGGAATGAGCAGTTCTTC. Translating it yields CASSTGLGDGNEQFF.

J is TRBJ2-3 and V is TRBV9, with 10 bases that match TRBD2. Germline CDR1 is SGDLS and CDR2 is YYNGEE. Trimming removed 3 bases from V and 3 bases from J; junction bases left unmatched: 7. CDR3 size: 16 residues. The CDR3 loop reads CASSEGLAKRTDTQYF. CDR3 DNA sequence: TGTGCCAGCAGCGAGGGACTAGCGAAAAGAACAGATACGCAGTATTTT.

This clonotype appeared a few times. The J gene is TRBJ2-1, the V gene TRBV15; weak D call: TRBD2 (5 bases). Looked up from germline, CDR1 is LNHNV and CDR2 is YYDKDF (reference sequence). V was trimmed by 8 bases and J by 2 bases, leaving 16 bases between them. The CDR3 length is 15 residues. The CDR3 sequence is CATRAGGSPYNEQFF. The CDR3 bases are TGTGCCACCCGGGCGGGTGGGAGCCCCTACAATGAGCAGTTCTTC.

This clonotype came up many times. The chain couples TRBV24-1 to TRBJ2-5, with D unclear. Per the germline V gene, CDR1 is KGHDR and CDR2 is SFDVKD. This CDR3 contains 11 residues. V lost 0 bases, J lost 5 bases, and 0 bases lay in between. The CDR3 bases are TGTGCCACCAGTGATTTGGAGACCCAGTACTTC. Translation: CATSDLETQYF.

The V and J genes are TRBV7-6 and TRBJ2-7, with D possibly matching TRBD2 (6 bases). V lost 7 bases and J 4 bases, leaving 20 bases between the germline ends. The CDR3 has 15 amino acids. CDR1 and CDR2 (germline): SGHVS, FNYEAQ. The CDR3 DNA is TGTGCCAGCACCGAAGGGCGCGGGGTGGGGTACGAGCAGTACTTC. Amino acid sequence: CASTEGRGVGYEQYF. Supplemented by reference TRBV7-6 and TRBJ2-7, the full variable domain reads GAGVSQSPRYKVTKRGQDVALRCDPISGHVSLYWYRQALGQGPEFLTYFNYEAQQDKSGLPNDRFSAERPEGSISTLTIQRTEQRDSAMYRCASTEGRGVGYEQYFGPGTRLTVT.

This clonotype was seen repeatedly, ten times or more. The chain has TRBV28 and TRBJ1-4; 9 nucleotides agree with TRBD1. CDR3 length: 13 residues. CDR1 MDHEN and CDR2 SYDVKM come from the germline V gene. The junction had 7 bases not matched to a gene; V was cut back by 11 bases and J by 6 bases. The CDR3 bases are TGTGCCGTTACAGGGGGCATCCATGAAAAACTGTTTTTT. Residues: CAVTGGIHEKLFF. Supplemented by reference TRBV28 and TRBJ1-4, the full variable domain reads DVKVTQSSRYLVKRTGEKVFLECVQDMDHENMFWYRQDPGLGLRLIYFSYDVKMKEKGDIPEGYSVSREKKERFSLILESASTNQTSMYLCAVTGGIHEKLFFGSGTQLSVL.

This sequence joins TRBV20-1 and TRBJ1-2; weak D call: TRBD1 (5 bases). Germline-derived CDR1 and CDR2 are DFQATT and SNEGSKA (reference sequence). Trimming stripped 6 bases from V and 2 bases from J, with 10 bases between. CDR3 length: 12 amino acids. The CDR3 DNA reads as TGCAGTGCCGTAAACAGGAACTATGGCTACACCTTC. Translated, it gives CSAVNRNYGYTF.

This clonotype was counted at least ten times. The chain joins TRBV11-2 to TRBJ1-5, with D maybe TRBD1 (5 bases). Looked up from germline, CDR1 is SGHAT and CDR2 is FQNNGV. This CDR3 contains 14 residues. V dropped 5 bases and J dropped 7 bases, with 15 bases sitting between them. CDR3 protein: CASSPERGGQPQHF. The CDR3 bases are TGTGCCAGCAGCCCAGAGAGGGGAGGCCAGCCCCAGCATTTT.

This clonotype has a count of ten or more. Relative to the germline gene, one junction end is altered; a read error may explain this. The genes are TRBV12-3 or TRBV12-4 and TRBJ2-5; possibly TRBD1 for D (6 bases). The length of the CDR3 is 13 residues. CDR3: CASSLGTQETQYF. The DNA of the CDR3 is TGTGCCAGCAGCTTAGGGACACAAGAGACCCAGTACTTC.

This clonotype was observed a handful of times. The CDR3 nucleotides read TGCAGTGCTAGGACCGGGACTGCGAACACCGGGGAGCTGTTTTTT. Translated: CSARTGTANTGELFF. The rearrangement uses TRBV20-1 and TRBJ2-2, with a weak D call TRBD2 (6 bases). Germline CDR1 reads DFQATT; CDR2 reads SNEGSKA (reference sequence). There are 15 residues in the CDR3. With 3 bases removed from V and 0 bases from J, the gap between germline ends came to 11 bases.

The sample holds many counts of this clonotype. The chain carries TRBV4-2 and TRBJ2-1, with 12 bases matching TRBD2. The length of the CDR3 is 17 residues. Germline lookup yields CDR1 LGHNA and CDR2 YNFKEQ. V lost 8 bases and J lost 1; bases outside the gene matches: 9. The CDR3 bases are TGTGCCAGCGGTCGGACTAGCGGGATAGGATCCTACAATGAGCAGTTCTTC. It translates to CASGRTSGIGSYNEQFF.

This clonotype was counted ten times or more. The rearrangement joins TRBV5-1 to TRBJ1-6; 7 positions match TRBD1. From germline, CDR1 is SGHRS and CDR2 YFSETQ. There are 16 residues in the CDR3. The junction had 7 bases not matched to a gene; V was cut back by 0 bases and J by 7 bases. The CDR3 DNA reads TGCGCCAGCAGCTTGGACGACAGGGTCGGGAATTCACCCCTCCACTTT. It codes for CASSLDDRVGNSPLHF.